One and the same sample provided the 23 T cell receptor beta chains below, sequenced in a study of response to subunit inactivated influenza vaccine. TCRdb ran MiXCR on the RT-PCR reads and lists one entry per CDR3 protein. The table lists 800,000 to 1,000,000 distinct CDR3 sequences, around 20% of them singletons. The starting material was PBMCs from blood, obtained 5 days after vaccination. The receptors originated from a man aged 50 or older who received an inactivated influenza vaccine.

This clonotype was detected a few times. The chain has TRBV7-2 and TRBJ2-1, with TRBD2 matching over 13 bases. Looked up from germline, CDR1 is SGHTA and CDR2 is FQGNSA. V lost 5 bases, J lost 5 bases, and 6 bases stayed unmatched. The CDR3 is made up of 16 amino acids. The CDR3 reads CASSKRLAGGNNEQFF. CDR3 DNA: TGTGCCAGCAGCAAGCGACTAGCGGGGGGCAACAATGAGCAGTTCTTC.

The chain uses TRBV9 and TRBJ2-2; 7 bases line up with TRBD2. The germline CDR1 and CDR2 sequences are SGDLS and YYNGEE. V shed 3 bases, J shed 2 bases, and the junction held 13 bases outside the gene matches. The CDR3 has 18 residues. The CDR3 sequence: CASSEGPIAGKNTGELFF. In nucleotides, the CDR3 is TGTGCCAGCAGCGAGGGGCCAATAGCGGGTAAAAACACCGGGGAGCTGTTTTTT.

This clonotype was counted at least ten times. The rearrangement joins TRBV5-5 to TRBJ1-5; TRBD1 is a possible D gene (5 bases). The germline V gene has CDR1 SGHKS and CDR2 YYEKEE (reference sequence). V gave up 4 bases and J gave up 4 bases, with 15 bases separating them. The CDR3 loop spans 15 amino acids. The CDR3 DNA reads TGTGCCAGCAGCGGTGGGGCCGGGGAAAATCAGCCCCAGCATTTT. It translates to CASSGGAGENQPQHF.

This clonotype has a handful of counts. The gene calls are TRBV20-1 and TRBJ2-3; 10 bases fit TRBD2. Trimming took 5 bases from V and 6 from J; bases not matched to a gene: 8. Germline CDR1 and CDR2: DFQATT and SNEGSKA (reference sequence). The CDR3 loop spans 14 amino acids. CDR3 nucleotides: TGCAGTGCTTCTTTAGCGGGAGGTCTGGATACGCAGTATTTT. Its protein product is CSASLAGGLDTQYF.

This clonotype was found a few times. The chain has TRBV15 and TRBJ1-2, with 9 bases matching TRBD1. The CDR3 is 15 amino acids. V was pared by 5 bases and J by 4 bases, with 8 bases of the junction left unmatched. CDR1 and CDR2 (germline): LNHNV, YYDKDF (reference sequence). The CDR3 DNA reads TGTGCCACCAGCGGGGGACAGGGAAAAACCTATGGCTACACCTTC. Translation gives CATSGGQGKTYGYTF. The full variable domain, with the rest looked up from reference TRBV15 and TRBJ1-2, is DAMVIQNPRYQVTQFGKPVTLSCSQTLNHNVMYWYQQKSSQAPKLLFHYYDKDFNNEADTPDNFQSRRPNTSFCFLDIRSPGLGDTAMYLCATSGGQGKTYGYTFGSGTRLTVV.

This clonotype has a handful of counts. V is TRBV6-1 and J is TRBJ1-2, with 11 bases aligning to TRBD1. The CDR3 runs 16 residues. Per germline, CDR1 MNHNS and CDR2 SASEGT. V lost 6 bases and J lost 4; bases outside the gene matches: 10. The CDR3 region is CASSPWGQGGIYGYTF. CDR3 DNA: TGTGCCAGCAGCCCCTGGGGACAGGGGGGTATCTATGGCTACACCTTC.

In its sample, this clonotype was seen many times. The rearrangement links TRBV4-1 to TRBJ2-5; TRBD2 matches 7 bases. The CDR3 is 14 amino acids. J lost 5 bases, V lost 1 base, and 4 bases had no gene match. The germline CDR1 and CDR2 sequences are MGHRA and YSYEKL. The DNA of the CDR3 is TGCGCCAGCAGCCAAGGGGGAGGGCCGGAGACCCAGTACTTC. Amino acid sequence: CASSQGGGPETQYF.

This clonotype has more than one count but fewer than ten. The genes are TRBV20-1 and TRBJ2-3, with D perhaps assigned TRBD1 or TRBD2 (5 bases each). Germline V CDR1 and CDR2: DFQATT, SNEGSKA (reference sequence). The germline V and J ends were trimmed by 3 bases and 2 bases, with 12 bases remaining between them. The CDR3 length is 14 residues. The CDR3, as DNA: TGCAGTGCTAGGGGGACCGCAAACACAGATACGCAGTATTTT. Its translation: CSARGTANTDTQYF.

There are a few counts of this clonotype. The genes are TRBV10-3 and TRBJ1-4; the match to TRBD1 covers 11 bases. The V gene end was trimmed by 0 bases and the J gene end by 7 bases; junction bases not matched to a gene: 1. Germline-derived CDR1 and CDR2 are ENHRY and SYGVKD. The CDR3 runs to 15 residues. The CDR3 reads CAISESGTGGEKLFF. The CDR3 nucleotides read TGTGCCATCAGTGAGTCGGGGACAGGGGGTGAAAAACTGTTTTTT.

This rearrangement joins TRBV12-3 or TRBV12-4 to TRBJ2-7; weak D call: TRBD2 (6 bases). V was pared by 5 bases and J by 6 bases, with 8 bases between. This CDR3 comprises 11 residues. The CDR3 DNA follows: TGTGCCAGCAGTATCGGGGGCGAGCAGTACTTC. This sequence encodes CASSIGGEQYF.

CDR3 DNA sequence: TGTGCCAGCAGGCTCCCGGGACAGTCAGCGGGGGAGCTGTTTTTT. Residues: CASRLPGQSAGELFF. The V gene is TRBV12-3 or TRBV12-4, the J gene TRBJ2-2, with 7 bases lining up with TRBD1. With V trimmed by 6 bases and J by 8 bases, 12 bases remained unmatched. The CDR3 runs 15 residues.

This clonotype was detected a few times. This CDR3 reads CASSSRQGVDGEQYF. The CDR3 nucleotides read TGTGCCAGCAGTTCCCGACAGGGGGTTGACGGCGAGCAGTACTTC. This chain links TRBV12-3 or TRBV12-4 with TRBJ2-7; 9 nucleotides match TRBD1. The CDR3 spans 15 residues. The J segment lost 6 bases and the V segment lost 4 bases, leaving 10 bases of the junction unmatched.

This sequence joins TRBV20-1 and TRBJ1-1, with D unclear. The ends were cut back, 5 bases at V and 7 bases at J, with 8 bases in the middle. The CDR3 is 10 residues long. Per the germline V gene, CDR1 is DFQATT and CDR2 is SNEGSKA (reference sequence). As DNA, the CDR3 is TGCAGTGCTTGGTGGGTTGAAGCTTTCTTT. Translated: CSAWWVEAFF.

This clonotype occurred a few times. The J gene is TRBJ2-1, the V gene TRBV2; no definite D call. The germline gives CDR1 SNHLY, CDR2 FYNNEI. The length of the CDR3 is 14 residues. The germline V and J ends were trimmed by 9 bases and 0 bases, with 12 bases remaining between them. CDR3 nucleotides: TGTGCCAGTAGAGCCGACCGCTCCTACAATGAGCAGTTCTTC. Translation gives CASRADRSYNEQFF.

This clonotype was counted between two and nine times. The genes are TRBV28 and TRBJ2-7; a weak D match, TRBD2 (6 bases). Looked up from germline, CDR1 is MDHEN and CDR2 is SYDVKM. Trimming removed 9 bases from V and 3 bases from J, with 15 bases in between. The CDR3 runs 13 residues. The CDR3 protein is CASFDGRIYEQYF. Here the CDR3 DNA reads TGTGCCAGTTTTGACGGGAGAATCTACGAGCAGTACTTC.

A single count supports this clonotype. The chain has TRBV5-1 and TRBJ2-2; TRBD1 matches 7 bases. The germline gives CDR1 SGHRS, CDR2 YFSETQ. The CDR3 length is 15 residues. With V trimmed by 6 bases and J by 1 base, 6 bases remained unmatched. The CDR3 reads CASNQDRLNTGELFF. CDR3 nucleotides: TGCGCCAGCAACCAGGACAGGTTGAACACCGGGGAGCTGTTTTTT.

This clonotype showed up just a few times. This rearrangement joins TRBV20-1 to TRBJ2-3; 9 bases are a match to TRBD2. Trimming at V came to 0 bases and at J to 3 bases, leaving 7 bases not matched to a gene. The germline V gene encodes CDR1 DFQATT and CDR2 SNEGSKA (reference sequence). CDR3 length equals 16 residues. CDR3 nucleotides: TGCAGTGCTAGAGACGCGGGACTAGCATTAACAGATACGCAGTATTTT. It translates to CSARDAGLALTDTQYF.

The CDR3, as DNA: TGCAGTGCTAGAGATGCTAGCGGGAAGAACACCGGGGAGCTGTTTTTT. Its protein is CSARDASGKNTGELFF. The V gene is TRBV20-1, the J gene TRBJ2-2; 9 bases are shared with TRBD2. Trimming cost V 0 bases and J 1 base; bases outside gene matches: 3. Germline values: CDR1 DFQATT, CDR2 SNEGSKA (reference sequence). This CDR3 has 16 amino acids.

CDR3 DNA sequence: TGCGCCAGCAGCATGGGACAAATTGTACTAAATCAGCCCCAGCATTTT. Translated: CASSMGQIVLNQPQHF. The rearrangement uses TRBV4-1 and TRBJ1-5; perhaps TRBD1 as D (6 bases). CDR1 and CDR2 from the germline V gene are MGHRA and YSYEKL. Trimming left V 5 bases short and J 4 bases short, with 18 bases between. The CDR3 runs to 16 residues.

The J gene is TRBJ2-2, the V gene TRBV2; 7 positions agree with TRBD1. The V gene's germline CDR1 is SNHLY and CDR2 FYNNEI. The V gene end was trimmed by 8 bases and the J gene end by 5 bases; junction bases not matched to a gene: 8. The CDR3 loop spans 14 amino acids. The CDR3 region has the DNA TGTGCCAGCGCGAGACAGGGCGGTACCGGGGAGCTGTTTTTT. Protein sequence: CASARQGGTGELFF.

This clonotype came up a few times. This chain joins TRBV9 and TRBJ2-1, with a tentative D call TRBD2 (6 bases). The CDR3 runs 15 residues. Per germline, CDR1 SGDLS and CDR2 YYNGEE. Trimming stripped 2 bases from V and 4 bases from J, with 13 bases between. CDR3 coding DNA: TGTGCCAGCAGCGTGGGGGGACCCGGGTACAATGAGCAGTTCTTC. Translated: CASSVGGPGYNEQFF.

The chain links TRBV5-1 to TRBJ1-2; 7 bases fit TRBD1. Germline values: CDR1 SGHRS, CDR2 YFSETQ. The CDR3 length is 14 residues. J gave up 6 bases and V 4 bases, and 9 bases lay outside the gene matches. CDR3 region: CASSPGQALDGYTF. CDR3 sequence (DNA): TGCGCCAGCAGCCCCGGACAGGCCCTCGATGGCTACACCTTC.

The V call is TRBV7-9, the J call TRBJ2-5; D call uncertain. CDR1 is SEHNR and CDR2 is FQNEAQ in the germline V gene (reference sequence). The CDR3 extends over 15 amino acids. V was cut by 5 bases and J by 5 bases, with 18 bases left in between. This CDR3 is CASSPRSEMGETQYF. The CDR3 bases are TGTGCCAGCAGCCCGCGTTCGGAGATGGGGGAGACCCAGTACTTC.